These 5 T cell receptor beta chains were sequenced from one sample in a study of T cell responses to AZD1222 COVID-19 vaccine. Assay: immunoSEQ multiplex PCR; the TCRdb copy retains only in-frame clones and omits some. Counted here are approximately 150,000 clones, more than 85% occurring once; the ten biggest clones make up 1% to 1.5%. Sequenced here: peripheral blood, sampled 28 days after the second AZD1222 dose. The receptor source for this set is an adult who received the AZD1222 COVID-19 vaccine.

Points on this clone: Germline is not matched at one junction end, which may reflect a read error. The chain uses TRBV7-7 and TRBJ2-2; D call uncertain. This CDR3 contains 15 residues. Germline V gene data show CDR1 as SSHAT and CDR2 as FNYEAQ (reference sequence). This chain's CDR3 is CASSPTWENTGELFF. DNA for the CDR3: TGTGCTAGCAGCCCAACATGGGAGAACACCGGGGAGCTGTTTTTT.

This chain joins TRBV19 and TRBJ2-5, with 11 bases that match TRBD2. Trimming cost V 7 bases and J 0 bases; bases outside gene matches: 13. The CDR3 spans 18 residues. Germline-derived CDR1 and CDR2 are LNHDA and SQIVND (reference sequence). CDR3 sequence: CASTGRTTSGVHQETQYF. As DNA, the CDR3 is TGTGCCAGTACGGGACGAACGACTAGCGGGGTTCACCAAGAGACCCAGTACTTC.

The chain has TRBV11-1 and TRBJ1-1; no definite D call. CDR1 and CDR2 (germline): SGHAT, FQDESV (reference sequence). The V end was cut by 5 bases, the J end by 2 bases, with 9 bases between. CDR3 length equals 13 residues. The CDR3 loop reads CASSPGPNTEAFF. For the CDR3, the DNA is TGTGCCAGCAGCCCTGGGCCCAACACTGAAGCTTTCTTT.

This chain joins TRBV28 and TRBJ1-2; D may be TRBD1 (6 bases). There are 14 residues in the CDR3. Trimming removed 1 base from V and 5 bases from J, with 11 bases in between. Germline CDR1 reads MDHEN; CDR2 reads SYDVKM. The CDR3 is CASSLSWTAYGYTF. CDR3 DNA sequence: TGTGCCAGCAGTTTATCCTGGACAGCATATGGCTACACCTTC.

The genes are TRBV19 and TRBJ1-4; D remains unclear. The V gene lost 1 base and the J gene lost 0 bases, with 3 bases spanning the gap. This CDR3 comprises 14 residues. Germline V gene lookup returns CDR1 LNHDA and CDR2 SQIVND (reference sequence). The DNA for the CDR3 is TGTGCCAGTAGTATAGGGGCAACTAATGAAAAACTGTTTTTT. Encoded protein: CASSIGATNEKLFF.